Presented here are 5 T cell receptor beta chains from one specimen sequenced in a study of blood T cell repertoires in COVID-19. Sequencing used immunoSEQ multiplex PCR; TCRdb keeps in-frame clones, though not all of them. Of approximately 75,000 clones detected, approximately 79% appear once; the ten largest clones hold 2.5% to 3%. Sequences were obtained from peripheral blood. Every receptor here comes from a human donor with acute or convalescent COVID-19. The donor label of this sample is uncertain.

This sequence joins TRBV10-3 and TRBJ1-3; unclear D gene. V lost 7 bases and J lost 1, with 5 bases in between. This CDR3 is built from 12 residues. The V gene's germline CDR1 is ENHRY and CDR2 SYGVKD. This CDR3 reads CAIKESGNTIYF. DNA of the CDR3: TGTGCCATCAAGGAGTCTGGAAACACCATATATTTT.

V is TRBV7-3 and J is TRBJ1-1, with a weak D call TRBD1 (6 bases). The CDR3 spans 18 residues. The germline V gene encodes CDR1 SGHTA and CDR2 FQGTGA. The ends were cut back, 1 base at V and 4 bases at J, with 22 bases in the middle. The CDR3 is CASSLSPLGSKGGTEAFF. CDR3 DNA sequence: TGTGCCAGCAGCTTAAGTCCCCTGGGGTCCAAAGGGGGCACTGAAGCTTTCTTT. Looking up the rest from reference TRBV7-3 and TRBJ1-1 gives the full variable domain: GAGVSQTPSNKVTEKGKYVELRCDPISGHTALYWYRQSLGQGPEFLIYFQGTGAADDSGLPNDRFFAVRPEGSVSTLKIQRTERGDSAVYLCASSLSPLGSKGGTEAFFGQGTRLTVV.

DNA of the CDR3: TGTGCCAGCTCACCCGCGCAGGGTCGAAATTCACCCCTCCACTTT. Residues: CASSPAQGRNSPLHF. The chain recombines TRBV18 with TRBJ1-6; D is possibly TRBD1 (5 bases). Between the trimmed V and J ends, which lost 3 bases and 7 bases, there was a span of 13 bases. Germline loops: CDR1 KGHSH, CDR2 LQKENI. The CDR3 length is 15 residues.

The rearrangement uses TRBV18 and TRBJ1-5; no reliable D call. Looked up from germline, CDR1 is KGHSH and CDR2 is LQKENI. V was trimmed by 0 bases and J by 2 bases, leaving 14 bases between them. The CDR3 extends over 17 amino acids. The CDR3 loop is CASSPPGGRAGNQPQHF. The DNA of the CDR3 is TGTGCCAGCTCACCACCGGGCGGGCGTGCCGGCAATCAGCCCCAGCATTTT. Based on the CDR3 plus reference TRBV18 and TRBJ1-5, the full variable domain is NAGVMQNPRHLVRRRGQEARLRCSPMKGHSHVYWYRQLPEEGLKFMVYLQKENIIDESGMPKERFSAEFPKEGPSILRIQQVVRGDSAAYFCASSPPGGRAGNQPQHFGDGTRLSIL.

The chain joins TRBV3-1 (or the pseudogene TRBV3-2) to TRBJ1-2, with D unresolved. Germline V gene sequence: CDR1 LGHDT, CDR2 YNNKEL (reference sequence). V lost 4 bases, J lost 1 base, and 10 bases lay in between. The CDR3 spans 14 residues. This chain's CDR3 is CASSPLWSNYGYTF. The CDR3 nucleotides are TGTGCCAGCAGCCCTCTATGGAGTAACTATGGCTACACCTTC.